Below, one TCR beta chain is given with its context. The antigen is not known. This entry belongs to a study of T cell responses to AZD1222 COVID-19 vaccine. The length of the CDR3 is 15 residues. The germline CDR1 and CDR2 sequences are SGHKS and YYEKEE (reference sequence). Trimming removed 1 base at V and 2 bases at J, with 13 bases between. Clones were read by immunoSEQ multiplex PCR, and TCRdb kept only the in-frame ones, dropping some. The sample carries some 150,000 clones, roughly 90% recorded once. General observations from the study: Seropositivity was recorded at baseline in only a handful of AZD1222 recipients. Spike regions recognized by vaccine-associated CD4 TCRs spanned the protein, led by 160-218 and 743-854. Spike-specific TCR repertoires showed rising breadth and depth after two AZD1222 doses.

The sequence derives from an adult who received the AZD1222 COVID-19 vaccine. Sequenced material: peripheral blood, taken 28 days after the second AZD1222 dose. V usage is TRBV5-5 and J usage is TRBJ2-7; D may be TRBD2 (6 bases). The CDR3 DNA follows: TGTGCCAGCAGCTTGTCGCTAGCGCTCCCCTACGAGCAGTACTTC. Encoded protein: CASSLSLALPYEQYF.